The clone carrying this TCR beta chain was observed many times. Its matching antigen is unknown. The data originate from a study of molecular identifiers for immune sequencing clone quantification. Study summary: Naive CD8 RNA (around 20,000 or 99,000 cells) was divided into five aliquots, with four sequenced.

General observations from the study: In CMV-specific effectors, clones above 20 copies held over 99% of molecules; naive, under 1%.

Making the bulk TCR libraries relied on previously described methods and listed TCR primers. TCRdb recomputed calls from the PCR reads with MiXCR, one row per CDR3 protein. The sample has a few hundred thousand distinct CDR3 sequences; about a fifth are singletons. Sequenced material: naive CD8+ T cells from blood, with Jurkat cell RNA spiked in. Specified subset: FACS-sorted CD8+CD4-CCR7+CD45RA+ naive T cells. The source of this sequence is a human donor in good health. Some libraries in this study had Jurkat cell RNA spiked in.

CDR3 DNA sequence: TGTGCCACCAGTGGTGGGACCCCCTACGAGCAGTACTTC. Protein sequence: CATSGGTPYEQYF. The chain carries TRBV24-1 and TRBJ2-7; D might be TRBD1 or TRBD2, each matching 5 bases. CDR3 length: 13 residues. Germline lookup yields CDR1 KGHDR and CDR2 SFDVKD. The V end lost 5 bases, the J end lost 2 bases, and 9 bases lay between the germline ends.